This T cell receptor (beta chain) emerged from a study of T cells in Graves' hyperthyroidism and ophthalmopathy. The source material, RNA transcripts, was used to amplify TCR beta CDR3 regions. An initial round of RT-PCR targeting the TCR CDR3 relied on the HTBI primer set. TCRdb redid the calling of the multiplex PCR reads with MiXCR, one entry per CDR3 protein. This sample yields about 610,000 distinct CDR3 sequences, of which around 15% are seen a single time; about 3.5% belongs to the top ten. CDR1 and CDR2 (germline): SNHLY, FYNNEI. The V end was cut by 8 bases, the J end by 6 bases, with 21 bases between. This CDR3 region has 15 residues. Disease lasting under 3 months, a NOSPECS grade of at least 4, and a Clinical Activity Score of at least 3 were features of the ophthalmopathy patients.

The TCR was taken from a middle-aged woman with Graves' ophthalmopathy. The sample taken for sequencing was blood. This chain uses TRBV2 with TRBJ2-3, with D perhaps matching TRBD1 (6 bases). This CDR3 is CASWGLNTLRDTQYF. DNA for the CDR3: TGTGCCAGCTGGGGGCTTAACACGCTCAGGGATACGCAGTATTTT. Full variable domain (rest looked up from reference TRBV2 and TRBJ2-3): EPEVTQTPSHQVTQMGQEVILRCVPISNHLYFYWYRQILGQKVEFLVSFYNNEISEKSEIFDDQFSVERPDGSNFTLKIRSTKLEDSAMYFCASWGLNTLRDTQYFGPGTRLTVL.